Below, one T cell receptor beta chain is given with its context. No cognate antigen has been identified for it. One base away there is no much larger clone; base qualities are not given. Collaborating institutions collected whole blood in K2EDTA tubes following their own protocols. Collaborator samples were shipped for TCRbeta analysis as frozen whole blood, isolated PBMCs, or DNA extracted from either sample type. The data belong to a study of blood T cell repertoires in COVID-19 (dated by TCRdb to 2020 to 2022). For context, the study as a whole: Samples covering the acute and convalescent phases of COVID-19 were provided by collaborators in the United States, Italy and Spain. The sample metadata nearly always contained a de-identified subject ID, COVID-19 status, age in years and sex. Where HLA class I and class II types were available, the types were taken from metadata supplied by the sample provider, not from assay-based typing. The samples were drawn from two sources: the first 160 participants of the ongoing ImmuneRACE study, and 1,254 subjects contributed by 6 global collaborators. The repertoires were released in a freely available public database intended as a resource for research on the immune response to SARS-CoV-2. The material from the prospective study consisted of cDNA or gDNA derived from T cells, B-cell-depleted T cells, or PBMCs. Deeply sampled blood TCRbeta repertoires from subjects exposed to, actively infected with, or recovered from COVID-19 were included in the dataset.

What the authors observed across the whole study: How much clinical and demographic metadata was included differed by source and by participant, and the metadata was provided uncurated.

TCRbeta CDR3 regions were amplified from genomic DNA using the immunoSEQ Assay, a bias-controlled multiplex PCR. Processing in the source paper ran as follows. The number of nucleated cells in each sample was estimated by amplification of reference gene primers within the assay. Sequence reads were collapsed and filtered to measure the absolute abundance of every unique TCRbeta CDR3 rearrangement. Productive Simpson clonality was computed per sample as the square root of Simpson's diversity index over productive rearrangements. In its TCRdb copy, this immuneACCESS table keeps in-frame sequences only and misses some clones. Where compared with another copy, unresolved V genes explain less than half of these, and the others have no known cause. V, J and clone size were drawn from that table, and D and trimming were deduced from the DNA. The sample table holds some 66,000 clones, of which about 91% were seen once. Less than 8% of the sample lies in the top ten.

V gives up 2 bases and J gives up 2 bases, and the segment between their germline ends measures 9 bases. From cysteine to phenylalanine, the CDR3 is 14 amino acids long. The read is trimmed to its CDR3 DNA, 42 bases read in frame from base 1. CDR1 and CDR2 were assigned from the germline V gene as SGHTA and FQGNSA. The receptor chain draws on TRBV7-2 and TRBJ2-5; the D segment cannot be called with confidence. Sequencing input: peripheral blood. This receptor was taken from a human donor in a cohort sampled during active COVID-19. The CDR3 reads as follows: CASSLNPLQETQYF. The DNA sequence reads TGTGCCAGCAGCTTAAATCCCCTGCAAGAGACCCAGTACTTC.